The clone carrying this TCR beta chain was detected only a few times. The antigen remains unidentified. This record comes from a study of post-analysis software for immune sequencing data. Findings and limits, study-wide: Same-batch samples co-clustered strongly by F measure.

TCR beta cDNA libraries had unique molecular identifiers. TCRdb fed the PCR reads into MiXCR, producing one record per CDR3 protein. The sample yields about 160,000 distinct CDR3 sequences, about 36% seen once. In germline, CDR1 is SGHTS, CDR2 YDEGEE. The CDR3 length is 14 residues. V was clipped by 1 base and J by 8 bases; unmatched bases: 5. The TCR sequence derives from a girl aged 10 to 17 with multiple sclerosis. The chain links TRBV5-8 to TRBJ2-1; 8 bases are shared with TRBD2. The sample consisted of blood, taken after autologous hematopoietic stem cell transplantation. Here the CDR3 reads CASSLSSGLDEQFF. CDR3 sequence (DNA): TGTGCCAGCAGCTTGTCTAGCGGGCTCGATGAGCAGTTCTTC.